This T cell receptor (beta chain) was sequenced during a study of cytotoxic CD8 clonotypes in ibrutinib-treated CLL. Study-level background: Response sampling took place at median approximately 12 months of treatment, range 6 to 36.

Of note for this clone: Its antigen remains unknown.

Germline V gives CDR1 MDHEN, CDR2 SYDVKM. V dropped 10 bases and J dropped 2 bases, with 10 bases sitting between them. The CDR3 has 12 residues. Study-wide points: T-cell clonality at baseline went above that of age-matched healthy donors and rose and fell with circulating CD8+ T-cell counts. Clonality, elevated at ibrutinib response, dropped back toward baseline at progression.

Some clones are missing from TCRdb's copy, which holds only in-frame ones; the method was immunoSEQ multiplex PCR. Among about 310,000 clones listed, around four fifths were seen once. J is TRBJ2-3 and V is TRBV28; D perhaps matches TRBD1 (7 bases). Material: PBMCs, obtained before ibrutinib treatment. The TCR was taken from a human donor with chronic lymphocytic leukemia. The CDR3 protein is CAIRGDTDTQYF. CDR3 nucleotide sequence: TGTGCCATCAGGGGGGACACAGATACGCAGTATTTT.